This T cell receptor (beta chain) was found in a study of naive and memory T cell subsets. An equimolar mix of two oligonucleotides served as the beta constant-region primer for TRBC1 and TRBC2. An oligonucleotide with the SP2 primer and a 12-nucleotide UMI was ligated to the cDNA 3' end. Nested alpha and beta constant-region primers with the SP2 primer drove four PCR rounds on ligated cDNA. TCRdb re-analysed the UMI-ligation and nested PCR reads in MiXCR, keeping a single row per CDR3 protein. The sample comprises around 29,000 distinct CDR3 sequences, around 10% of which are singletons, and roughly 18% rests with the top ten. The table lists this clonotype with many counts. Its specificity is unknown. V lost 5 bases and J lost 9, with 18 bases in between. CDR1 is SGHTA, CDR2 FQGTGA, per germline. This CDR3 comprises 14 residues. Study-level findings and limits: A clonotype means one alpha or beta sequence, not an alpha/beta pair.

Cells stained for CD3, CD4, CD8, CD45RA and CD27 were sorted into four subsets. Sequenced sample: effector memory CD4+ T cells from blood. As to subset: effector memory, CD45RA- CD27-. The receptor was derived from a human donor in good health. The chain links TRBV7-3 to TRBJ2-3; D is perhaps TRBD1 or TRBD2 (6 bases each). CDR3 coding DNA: TGTGCCAGCAGCCCCGATTCCCTAGGGGGGACGCAGTATTTT. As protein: CASSPDSLGGTQYF.